The TCR beta chain described here comes from a study of OX40 agonist ivuxolimab in advanced cancers. Profiling relied on immunoSEQ multiplex PCR, and the TCRdb table lists in-frame clones only, not all of them. The sample shows roughly 65,000 clones, 60% to 85% of them seen only once. The CDR3 has 15 residues. The chain carries TRBV21-1 and TRBJ1-6. TRBV21-1 is described as a pseudogene. Sequenced material: CD4+ or CD8+ T cells sorted from blood, taken in a trial of the OX40 agonist ivuxolimab. The receptor comes from an adult with an advanced solid tumor such as melanoma, head and neck, liver or kidney cancer. The DNA of the CDR3 is TGTGCCAGCAGCAAAGTAGGGGGGTTCGGTTCACCCCTCCACTTT. Protein product: CASSKVGGFGSPLHF.